Listed here are 32 T cell receptor beta chains from one sample, sequenced in a study of cytomegalovirus exposure and HLA in healthy donors. Use of 60 Vbeta and 13 Jbeta primers characterized the PCR. Profiling relied on immunoSEQ multiplex PCR, and the TCRdb table lists in-frame clones only, not all of them. This repertoire shows around 92,000 clones, roughly four fifths found once; its top ten account for under 4.5%. Sequencing used PBMCs. The receptors come from a female donor in good health and CMV-seropositive.

The gene calls are TRBV10-2 and TRBJ1-2; 9 positions agree with TRBD1. This CDR3 has 15 amino acids. CDR1 is WSHSY and CDR2 is SAAADI in the germline V gene. The J segment lost 4 bases and the V segment lost 3 bases, leaving 6 bases of the junction unmatched. Written as DNA, the CDR3 is TGCGCCAGCAGTGACCCCGGACAGGGGACCTATGGCTACACCTTC. As protein: CASSDPGQGTYGYTF.

This clone was counted a single time. The V call is TRBV5-4, the J call TRBJ2-7; 7 bases align to TRBD2. The CDR3 is 14 amino acids. Germline CDR1 and CDR2: SGHNT and YYREEE (reference sequence). V dropped 3 bases and J dropped 3; count of bases not matched to a gene: 6. CDR3 DNA sequence: TGTGCCAGCAGCTCGGGAGGCGGGGGCTACGAGCAGTACTTC. It codes for CASSSGGGGYEQYF.

The chain links TRBV6-1 to TRBJ1-2, with 7 bases matching TRBD1. The CDR3 totals 14 residues. Trimming removed 5 bases from V and 4 bases from J; junction bases left unmatched: 7. Germline V gene sequence: CDR1 MNHNS, CDR2 SASEGT. The DNA for the CDR3 is TGTGCCAGCAGTCACACAGGGGCCAGCTATGGCTACACCTTC. It translates to CASSHTGASYGYTF.

V usage is TRBV7-9 and J usage is TRBJ2-1; TRBD2 might be the D (5 bases). CDR3 length: 16 amino acids. Looked up from germline, CDR1 is SEHNR and CDR2 is FQNEAQ (reference sequence). V lost 4 bases and J 3 bases, leaving 16 bases between the germline ends. The DNA for the CDR3 is TGTGCCAGCAGCTCAAGCCGTCTAGCTGGCTACAATGAGCAGTTCTTC. Protein: CASSSSRLAGYNEQFF.

The rearrangement uses TRBV21-1 and TRBJ1-2; the tabulated D call, TRBD1, remains unverified against the DNA. TRBV21-1 is tagged as a pseudogene. The CDR3 contains 14 residues. The chain's CDR3 is CASSTGTMIGGYTF. DNA of the CDR3: TGTGCCAGCAGCACCGGGACAATGATTGGAGGCTACACCTTC.

The genes are TRBV28 and TRBJ2-7, with 8 bases lining up with TRBD2. The V gene's germline CDR1 is MDHEN and CDR2 SYDVKM. With V trimmed by 2 bases and J by 3 bases, 3 bases remained unmatched. The CDR3 covers 14 residues. The CDR3 protein is CASSLLGGGYEQYF. The DNA for the CDR3 is TGTGCCAGCAGTTTACTCGGGGGGGGCTACGAGCAGTACTTC.

The rearrangement joins TRBV2 to TRBJ2-4; the D gene is possibly TRBD1 (6 bases). With 4 bases removed from V and 0 bases from J, the gap between germline ends came to 13 bases. Germline values: CDR1 SNHLY, CDR2 FYNNEI. The CDR3 has 16 residues. CDR3 protein: CASSGTVLLAKNIQYF. In DNA, the CDR3 is TGTGCCAGCAGTGGGACAGTCCTACTAGCCAAAAACATTCAGTACTTC.

The chain links TRBV29-1 to TRBJ2-7; D is unclear. This CDR3 is 15 amino acids long. CDR1 is SQVTM, CDR2 ANQGSEA, per germline. The V end was cut by 0 bases, the J end by 3 bases, with 15 bases between. This CDR3 is CSVEDVSRLGYEQYF. CDR3 DNA sequence: TGCAGCGTTGAAGATGTTAGCCGACTTGGCTACGAGCAGTACTTC.

V gene TRBV28 combines with J gene TRBJ1-5, with 11 bases lining up with TRBD1. The V and J ends lost 5 bases and 3 bases, in that order; junction bases with no gene match: 9. The CDR3 is 17 residues long. CDR1 is MDHEN, CDR2 SYDVKM, per germline. CDR3 protein: CASSGTGGPNHNQPQHF. The CDR3 DNA sequence: TGTGCCAGCAGTGGGACAGGGGGGCCCAACCACAATCAGCCCCAGCATTTT.

This chain joins TRBV27 and TRBJ2-3; 12 nucleotides match TRBD2. The length of the CDR3 is 17 residues. V shed 3 bases, J shed 2 bases, and the junction held 6 bases outside the gene matches. Germline-derived CDR1 and CDR2 are MNHEY and SMNVEV (reference sequence). CDR3 sequence reads: CASSFVTSGGPTDTQYF. The CDR3 region has the DNA TGTGCCAGCAGTTTCGTGACTAGCGGGGGACCCACAGATACGCAGTATTTT.

The rearrangement joins TRBV15 to TRBJ1-2, with 8 bases identical to TRBD1. CDR3 length: 16 residues. Germline V gene data show CDR1 as LNHNV and CDR2 as YYDKDF (reference sequence). V dropped 4 bases and J dropped 1; count of bases not matched to a gene: 8. The CDR3 DNA reads as TGTGCCACCAGCACCGACCAGGGGGCGTTTAACTATGGCTACACCTTC. As protein: CATSTDQGAFNYGYTF.

DNA for the CDR3: TGTGCCAGCAGCCTCGGGGGACGAGAGGGTGCGACCCAGTACTTC. It specifies CASSLGGREGATQYF. The chain combines TRBV6-5 with TRBJ2-5; tentatively, D is TRBD2 (6 bases). Germline-derived CDR1 and CDR2 are MNHEY and SVGAGI. The CDR3 is made up of 15 amino acids. Trimming stripped 6 bases from V and 7 bases from J, with 21 bases between.

Only one count was recorded for this clone. V usage is TRBV2 and J usage is TRBJ2-7, with D perhaps matching TRBD1 (5 bases). The V and J ends lost 7 bases and 3 bases respectively, with 22 bases between them. The CDR3 loop spans 16 amino acids. CDR1 is SNHLY, CDR2 FYNNEI, per germline. The CDR3 protein is CASMGNTGSGIYEQYF. The CDR3 region has the DNA TGTGCCAGCATGGGAAATACAGGTTCTGGTATCTACGAGCAGTACTTC.

V is TRBV5-1 and J is TRBJ2-5; D is uncertain. V lost 3 bases, J lost 3 bases, and 3 bases lay in between. Germline CDR1 SGHRS, CDR2 YFSETQ. The CDR3 is made up of 11 amino acids. The CDR3 region has the DNA TGCGCCAGCAGCTATAAAGAGACCCAGTACTTC. This encodes CASSYKETQYF.

Details on this clone: Distinct nucleotide sequences in the sample also encode this CDR3. The chain is built from TRBV29-1 and TRBJ2-1, with D possibly TRBD2 on 6 matching bases. From germline, CDR1 is SQVTM and CDR2 ANQGSEA. The CDR3 runs 14 residues. Trimming removed 7 bases at V and 1 base at J, with 14 bases between. The CDR3 sequence is CSAPGGASYNEQFF. For the CDR3, the DNA is TGCAGCGCCCCTGGCGGGGCTTCCTACAATGAGCAGTTCTTC.

The chain combines TRBV7-3 with TRBJ2-5; 10 positions agree with TRBD2. CDR1 is SGHTA and CDR2 is FQGTGA in the germline V gene. The V and J ends lost 5 bases and 13 bases, in that order; junction bases with no gene match: 13. The CDR3 contains 14 residues. The CDR3 DNA is TGTGCCAGCAGCGCCGAATCTAGCGGGAGTCGTCTGTACTTC. Translating gives CASSAESSGSRLYF.

The chain recombines TRBV14 with TRBJ2-2; 7 bases agree with TRBD1. Germline V gene lookup returns CDR1 SGHDN and CDR2 FVKESK. The CDR3 loop spans 20 amino acids. Unmatched junction bases numbered 19, after V lost 4 bases and J lost 2 bases. The CDR3 spells CASSPLKATGALSNTGELFF. In nucleotides, the CDR3 is TGTGCCAGCAGCCCATTAAAAGCAACAGGGGCCCTTTCTAACACCGGGGAGCTGTTTTTT.

V and J are TRBV5-1 and TRBJ2-1; D unclear. The germline V gene has CDR1 SGHRS and CDR2 YFSETQ. The length of the CDR3 is 15 residues. The ends were cut back, 4 bases at V and 0 bases at J, with 11 bases in the middle. The CDR3 sequence is CASSLYRSSYNEQFF. CDR3 in DNA: TGCGCCAGCAGCCTCTACAGAAGCTCCTACAATGAGCAGTTCTTC.

The rearrangement joins TRBV7-9 to TRBJ2-3; D remains ambiguous. The V end was cut by 5 bases, the J end by 4 bases, with 13 bases between. CDR3 length: 14 amino acids. CDR1 is SEHNR and CDR2 is FQNEAQ in the germline V gene (reference sequence). The CDR3, as DNA: TGTGCCAGCAGCCAAGCCACCGCCCCAGATACGCAGTATTTT. Amino acid sequence: CASSQATAPDTQYF.

This clone was seen a few times. The chain uses TRBV7-9 and TRBJ1-5, with no clear D. Germline CDR1 reads SEHNR; CDR2 reads FQNEAQ (reference sequence). The length of the CDR3 is 13 residues. The germline V and J ends were trimmed by 0 bases and 5 bases, with 5 bases remaining between them. The DNA for the CDR3 is TGTGCCAGCAGCTTAGCGGGAGATCAGCCCCAGCATTTT. Translation: CASSLAGDQPQHF. Full variable domain (rest looked up from reference TRBV7-9 and TRBJ1-5): DTGVSQNPRHKITKRGQNVTFRCDPISEHNRLYWYRQTLGQGPEFLTYFQNEAQLEKSRLLSDRFSAERPKGSFSTLEIQRTEQGDSAMYLCASSLAGDQPQHFGDGTRLSIL.

The chain recombines TRBV11-3 with TRBJ2-7; possibly TRBD2 for D (5 bases). V lost 0 bases and J lost 5, with 8 bases in between. The CDR3 totals 13 residues. Germline V gives CDR1 SGHNT, CDR2 YENEEA. The CDR3 loop is CASSLDHGDEQYF. The CDR3 region has the DNA TGTGCCAGCAGCTTAGACCACGGGGACGAGCAGTACTTC.

The rearrangement joins TRBV19 to TRBJ2-5, with 7 positions matching TRBD1. V trimming: 4 bases; J trimming: 3 bases; junction bases outside the gene matches: 2. There are 13 residues in the CDR3. Germline V gene sequence: CDR1 LNHDA, CDR2 SQIVND (reference sequence). The CDR3 nucleotides read TGTGCCAGTAGTACCGACAGGGAAGAGACCCAGTACTTC. It is translated as CASSTDREETQYF.

This rearrangement joins TRBV6-5 to TRBJ2-7; 8 bases line up with TRBD1. The length of the CDR3 is 12 residues. The V and J ends lost 6 bases and 7 bases, in that order; junction bases with no gene match: 5. The germline gives CDR1 MNHEY, CDR2 SVGAGI. This chain's CDR3 is CASSRGQGEQYF. The CDR3 DNA reads as TGTGCCAGCAGCAGGGGGCAGGGGGAGCAGTACTTC.

The chain has TRBV5-1 and TRBJ1-6, with 7 bases aligning to TRBD1. The CDR3 length is 15 residues. Germline trimming cut 0 bases from V and 6 bases from J; bases unmatched to any gene: 3. Germline V gives CDR1 SGHRS, CDR2 YFSETQ. The CDR3 loop is CASSLGQGGNSPLHF. The CDR3 coding sequence is TGCGCCAGCAGCTTGGGACAGGGTGGTAATTCACCCCTCCACTTT.

The V gene is TRBV6-5, the J gene TRBJ1-2; 9 bases are a match to TRBD1. Trimming cost V 8 bases and J 4 bases; bases outside gene matches: 5. The CDR3 extends over 13 amino acids. CDR1 and CDR2 from the germline V gene are MNHEY and SVGAGI. CDR3 bases: TGTGCCAGCCTACTGGACAGGGGCTATGGCTACACCTTC. Protein sequence: CASLLDRGYGYTF.

This clone was seen only a few times. The V and J genes are TRBV4-1 and TRBJ1-1; 9 positions agree with TRBD1. Germline V lookup: CDR1 MGHRA, CDR2 YSYEKL. V was clipped by 5 bases and J by 4 bases; unmatched bases: 8. This CDR3 comprises 15 residues. CDR3 sequence reads: CASSSRDRAGTEAFF. CDR3 bases: TGCGCCAGCAGCTCCCGGGACAGGGCGGGCACTGAAGCTTTCTTT.

This clone appeared a single time. V gene TRBV7-2 combines with J gene TRBJ1-3, with D possibly TRBD1 on 6 matching bases. The V and J ends lost 0 bases and 0 bases respectively, with 9 bases between them. This CDR3 is built from 16 residues. Looked up from germline, CDR1 is SGHTA and CDR2 is FQGNSA. Here the CDR3 reads CASSLAGGLSGNTIYF. CDR3 DNA: TGTGCCAGCAGCTTAGCCGGGGGGCTCTCTGGAAACACCATATATTTT.

The rearrangement joins TRBV7-2 to TRBJ2-7, with 8 bases matching TRBD1. The CDR3 spans 14 residues. The germline gives CDR1 SGHTA, CDR2 FQGNSA. V gave up 2 bases and J gave up 2 bases; unmatched junction bases: 2. The CDR3, as DNA: TGTGCCAGCAGCTTACGACAGGGGCCCTACGAGCAGTACTTC. It is translated as CASSLRQGPYEQYF.

A single count supports this clone. The rearrangement joins TRBV9 to TRBJ2-7; D perhaps matches TRBD1 (5 bases). The CDR3 extends over 14 amino acids. Germline CDR1 and CDR2: SGDLS and YYNGEE. V was clipped by 2 bases and J by 6 bases, with 15 bases between them. The chain's CDR3 is CASSVGDSLFEQYF. CDR3 bases: TGTGCCAGCAGCGTTGGAGACAGCCTGTTCGAGCAGTACTTC.

This clone was seen just once. The chain couples TRBV7-9 to TRBJ2-2; D possibly corresponds to TRBD1 (5 bases). This CDR3 region has 10 residues. Germline CDR1 is SEHNR and CDR2 is FQNEAQ (reference sequence). Trimming cost V 6 bases and J 10 bases, with 6 bases left between them. The CDR3 region has the DNA TGTGCCAGCAGAGGACAGGAGCTGTTTTTT. Translating gives CASRGQELFF. The complete variable domain, with remaining parts taken from reference TRBV7-9 and TRBJ2-2, reads DTGVSQNPRHKITKRGQNVTFRCDPISEHNRLYWYRQTLGQGPEFLTYFQNEAQLEKSRLLSDRFSAERPKGSFSTLEIQRTEQGDSAMYLCASRGQELFFGEGSRLTVL.

In its sample, this clone was seen once. The CDR3 DNA sequence: TGTGCCAGCGGTCAGGGCACTGAAGCTTTCTTT. Residues: CASGQGTEAFF. The J gene is TRBJ1-1, the V gene TRBV28; a weak D match, TRBD1 (5 bases). CDR3 length: 11 amino acids. V lost 8 bases and J 4 bases, leaving 8 bases between the germline ends. CDR1 is MDHEN, CDR2 SYDVKM, per germline.

The chain carries TRBV6-6 and TRBJ2-1; D unresolved. Germline assignment: CDR1 MNHNY and CDR2 SVGAGI (reference sequence). The V and J ends lost 0 bases and 8 bases respectively, with 11 bases between them. The length of the CDR3 is 14 residues. As DNA, the CDR3 is TGTGCCAGCAGTTACTCGGTACCTACGGATGAGCAGTTCTTC. Translated, it gives CASSYSVPTDEQFF.